This T cell receptor (beta chain) was sequenced for a study of CD8 T cells in Susac syndrome. Study summary: The sequenced Susac syndrome patients included 5 or 6 who had clinically active disease and eight or nine who were in remission. Whole-study findings and limits: In Susac patients, clonal expansion was not detected in CD4+ cells.

For this clonotype: What it recognizes is unknown.

Germline values: CDR1 LNHDA, CDR2 SQIVND (reference sequence). Trimming stripped 7 bases from V and 3 bases from J, with 25 bases between. The CDR3 contains 17 residues. A quantity of roughly 0.5 to 1 ug RNA underwent reverse transcription using random hexamers. immunoSEQ multiplex PCR amplified TCR beta CDR3 across 54 Vbeta, 13 Jbeta. Each CDR3 protein is one row after TCRdb ran MiXCR on the immunoSEQ multiplex PCR reads. The sample lists about 240,000 distinct CDR3 sequences; about 95% were seen once. The sequenced sample consisted of CD4+ T cells from PBMCs. This clonotype originated in a human donor with Susac syndrome. This sequence joins TRBV19 and TRBJ2-7; D is tentatively TRBD1 or TRBD2 (5 bases each). CDR3 sequence reads: CASKPTAAGTGSYEQYF. CDR3 nucleotides: TGTGCCAGTAAACCCACCGCGGCCGGGACGGGAAGCTACGAGCAGTACTTC.